The next 7 T cell receptor beta chains were all read from a single sample in a study of technical replicates of blood from a few donors. The method was immunoSEQ multiplex PCR; TCRdb's version includes in-frame clones alone and lacks a portion of them. Here the sample spans about 70,000 clones, more than 85% being singletons. The sequenced sample consisted of T cells isolated from PBMCs. The receptors here all came from a human donor in good health.

The rearrangement links TRBV2 to TRBJ1-6; maybe TRBD1 (6 bases). Trimming took 8 bases from V and 0 from J, leaving 11 bases between them. From germline, CDR1 is SNHLY and CDR2 FYNNEI. The CDR3 has 15 amino acids. The CDR3 DNA follows: TGTGCCAGCGGGGGAGGGGGCTCCTATAATTCACCCCTCCACTTT. As protein: CASGGGGSYNSPLHF.

This clone appeared a single time. This chain connects TRBV5-1 to TRBJ1-1; D gene ambiguous. V was clipped by 0 bases and J by 3 bases, with 6 bases between them. This CDR3 is 13 amino acids long. The V gene's germline CDR1 is SGHRS and CDR2 YFSETQ. CDR3 DNA: TGCGCCAGCAGCTTGGCCCCCGACACTGAAGCTTTCTTT. Translating gives CASSLAPDTEAFF.

This rearrangement joins TRBV29-1 to TRBJ1-1; D is undetermined. Trimming took 7 bases from V and 1 from J, leaving 4 bases between them. There are 10 residues in the CDR3. Germline V CDR1 and CDR2: SQVTM, ANQGSEA. CDR3 amino acids: CSGGNTEAFF. The DNA for the CDR3 is TGCAGCGGCGGGAACACTGAAGCTTTCTTT.

The CDR3 here is CASSTGTEAFF. In DNA form, the CDR3 reads TGTGCCAGTTCAACCGGGACTGAAGCTTTCTTT. This sequence joins TRBV27 and TRBJ1-1; D not certain. Trimming cost V 9 bases and J 5 bases, with 10 bases left between them. CDR3 length equals 11 residues. Germline V lookup: CDR1 MNHEY, CDR2 SMNVEV (reference sequence).

The chain carries TRBV21-1 and TRBJ2-3; TRBD1, the D gene given by the table, was not confirmed from the DNA. TRBV21-1 is deemed a pseudogene. This CDR3 has 14 residues. The CDR3 spells CASTNVPKGPTQYF. CDR3 coding DNA: TGTGCCAGCACCAATGTCCCTAAGGGGCCCACGCAGTATTTT.

V usage is TRBV29-1 and J usage is TRBJ2-1; unclear D gene. The CDR3 sequence is 15 residues long. From germline, CDR1 is SQVTM and CDR2 ANQGSEA. V was trimmed by 4 bases and J by 5 bases, leaving 18 bases between them. CDR3 nucleotide sequence: TGCAGCGTTGCCCGTGGTCTAGGCTGGAACAATGAGCAGTTCTTC. Its translation: CSVARGLGWNNEQFF.

This chain uses TRBV7-9 with TRBJ1-2, with 7 nucleotides matching TRBD1. CDR1 SEHNR and CDR2 FQNEAQ come from the germline V gene (reference sequence). The CDR3 contains 13 residues. With 1 base clipped from V and 8 bases from J, the junction kept 4 bases outside the gene matches. CDR3: CASSLGTGWGYTF. CDR3 coding DNA: TGTGCCAGCAGCTTAGGGACAGGTTGGGGCTACACCTTC.